The clone carrying this T cell receptor (beta chain) was seen at least ten times. Its target is unknown. Sample time point: patch test 2, 6 weeks after DPC sensitization. Documented treatment: therapeutic diphenylcyclopropenone sensitization with weekly scalp DPC. These data are taken from a study of human T cells and chemical hapten exposure. Study at large: An approximately 2 cm by approximately 2 cm inner upper arm patch received 2% DPC for sensitization.

Study-level results: With DPC sensitization, TCRs exceeding 1 in 1000 frequency showed no change.

Germline-derived CDR1 and CDR2 are SGHKS and YYEKEE (reference sequence). The CDR3 has 16 amino acids. The V segment lost 4 bases and the J segment 7 bases; nucleotides outside the gene matches: 12. The library tagged individual cDNA molecules with unique molecular identifiers. TCRdb redid the calling of the RACE reads with MiXCR, one entry per CDR3 protein. Found here are about 40,000 distinct CDR3 sequences, 3% to 3.5% of them singletons; the top ten hold roughly 7.3%. The sequencing here drew on whole blood, taken in connection with sensitization to the hapten diphenylcyclopropenone (DPC). V and J are TRBV5-5 and TRBJ2-1, with 9 bases identical to TRBD1. This sequence was found in a man between 40 and 49 years old with alopecia areata. Some clones in this sample may be carry-over from other donors' samples. CDR3: CASSGGQGAHGNEQFF. The CDR3 DNA reads TGTGCCAGCAGCGGGGGACAGGGAGCACACGGGAATGAGCAGTTCTTC.